This is a list of T cell receptor beta chains from one sample in a study of cytomegalovirus exposure and HLA in healthy donors. Assay: immunoSEQ multiplex PCR; the TCRdb copy retains only in-frame clones and omits some. The sample has roughly 150,000 clones, approximately 61% seen once. The specimen sequenced was PBMCs. Receptors originate from a human donor in good health. The CDR3 runs from the conserved cysteine through the conserved F or W.

TRBV11-3,CASGKQGRMGDTQYF
TRBV19,CASSITGVPSAFF
TRBV9,CASTLGFGSGNEQFF
TRBV5-1,CASSLEGAETQYF
TRBV5-4,CASSLGVSGTNNEQFF
TRBV19,CASYGSGSNYGYTF
TRBV7-6,CASSHPTTGEETEAFF
TRBV5-1,CASSLDRVGTDTQYF
TRBV15,CATESDRGNSPLHF
TRBV9,CASRVGLAGGNEQFF
TRBV5-1,CASSPGTGDIQYF
TRBV6-5,CASSYRTPSSYEQYF
TRBV6-5,CASRTGIGGDPQQFF
TRBV19,CASSAFGTVPEAFF
TRBV2,CASSELAGEAKNIQYF
TRBV1,CTSSQEGRGGGNTIYF
TRBV5-4,CASSADRGTSYEQYF
TRBV5-1,CASSPTGTSGWNEQFF
TRBV5-1,CASSPGLATYEQYF
TRBV7-9,CASSTHRGSGANVLTF
TRBV27,CASSLASGSSSYEQYF
TRBV9,CASSSGPGRSSYEQYF
TRBV13,CASSGLAGFGSYNEQFF
TRBV6-5,CAISLQVLGTEAFF
TRBV2,CASSIEEVNTEAFF
TRBV19,CASSIVRGAYEQYF
TRBV11-2,CASSPGDIQYF
TRBV7-6,CASSSAGGNQPQHF
TRBV4-1,CASSPGTGGKLTEAFF
TRBV2,CASTQGPSKNYEQYF
TRBV6-6,CATGIPGLAKDGELFF
TRBV9,CASSVSTGGNEKLFF
TRBV4-1,CASSPRLAGGTYEQYF
TRBV11-2,CASSLDNRGAEPTKNIQYF
TRBV4-1,CASSGRGNGYTF
TRBV9,CASSVDGLAKNIQYF
TRBV28,CASRGGARANTEAFF
TRBV15,CATSRVADRGNEQFF
TRBV7-9,CASSHTDPGQGIREQYF
TRBV5-4,CASRSTTRGTGYTF
TRBV29-1,CSVVPELNTEAFF
TRBV9,CASSERGDSRVNEQFF
TRBV4-2,CASSLVRGTTNEKLFF
TRBV10-1,CASSPGLAGDKTQYF
TRBV4-3,CASSQGTGTGSYEQYF
TRBV2,CASSFSGRNSEQYF